The sequence of this T cell receptor (beta chain) was determined in a study of blood T cell repertoires in COVID-19. As for the study in general: In each case, the material was cDNA or gDNA derived from T cells, B-cell-depleted T cells, or PBMCs.

The CDR3 has 14 residues. V was cut by 6 bases and J by 8 bases, with 16 bases left in between. Per germline, CDR1 LNHDA and CDR2 SQIVND (reference sequence). Sequencing used immunoSEQ multiplex PCR; TCRdb keeps in-frame clones, though not all of them. The sample shows roughly 200,000 clones, approximately 87% of them seen only once. The gene calls are TRBV19 and TRBJ1-4; possibly TRBD1 for D (5 bases). This sequence originates from a woman aged 18-30 years who had recovered from COVID-19. Sequenced material: peripheral blood. CDR3 nucleotide sequence: TGTGCCAGTAGCCGACAGCCTGCAGGGGAAAAACTGTTTTTT. It translates to CASSRQPAGEKLFF.